This TCR beta chain comes out of a study of blood T cell repertoires in COVID-19. Study in general: PBMCs, B-cell-depleted T cells, or T cells were the source of the cDNA or gDNA that made up the material.

The CDR3 sequence is 14 residues long. Looked up from germline, CDR1 is LNHDA and CDR2 is SQIVND (reference sequence). The V gene lost 5 bases and the J gene lost 0 bases, with 11 bases spanning the gap. This clone was counted once. In the source study's methods: Amplification from reference gene primers served as the basis for estimated nucleated cell counts. Profiled with immunoSEQ multiplex PCR; TCRdb holds only in-frame clones, not every one. V, J and clone size are those of that table, while D and trimming were read from the DNA. Of about 31,000 clones listed, roughly nine tenths were seen once; the top ten hold under 4.5%.

The source of this sequence is a man aged 60 to 69 with acute or convalescent COVID-19. V usage is TRBV19 and J usage is TRBJ2-7, with a possible D match to TRBD1 (5 bases). The sample taken for sequencing was peripheral blood. The DNA for the CDR3 is TGTGCCAGTAGTGCCAGGGTGGACTCCTACGAGCAGTACTTC. As protein: CASSARVDSYEQYF.